These T cell receptor beta chains were read from a single sample in a study of cytomegalovirus exposure and HLA in healthy donors. The assay was immunoSEQ multiplex PCR, and TCRdb's table has in-frame clones only and misses some. The sample yields around 200,000 clones, roughly three quarters seen once. Material for sequencing was PBMCs. Receptor source: a woman aged 30 to 39 in good health and CMV-seronegative. CDR3s include the opening cysteine and the closing phenylalanine or tryptophan. Each record gives: V gene, J gene, clone size, D gene, CDR3 length, CDR3 DNA, CDR3 protein. The D gene is left open where the match is weak. Not all rows give a size; the values are once, few, many and, for expanded clones, a class.

>TRBV19|TRBJ1-1|.|.|15
TGTGCCAGTAATTATCCGCAGGCCTCCGGTTTTGAGGCTTTCTTT
CASNYPQASGFEAFF
>TRBV11-2|TRBJ2-1|.|TRBD1|15
TGTGCCAGCAGAGAGGGGGCGGTTGGGAATAGTGAGCAGTTCTTC
CASREGAVGNSEQFF
>TRBV20-1|TRBJ2-5|.|.|11
TGCAGTGTTGGGCAGGGGGGGACCCAGTACTTC
CSVGQGGTQYF
>TRBV7-9|TRBJ1-1|.|TRBD1|15
TGTGCCAGCAGCCCGAAGGGGACAGGGACCACTGAAGCTTTCTTT
CASSPKGTGTTEAFF
>TRBV28|TRBJ2-1|.|TRBD1|16
TGTGCCAGCAGTCACCCAGGACAGGGGGCTTACAATGAGCAGTTCTTC
CASSHPGQGAYNEQFF
>TRBV18|TRBJ1-5|many|.|14
TGTGCCAGCTCACCAGGACAGCCTAATCAGCCCCAGCATTTT
CASSPGQPNQPQHF
>TRBV5-8|TRBJ2-1|.|TRBD2|13
TGTGCCAGCAGCCCGACTAGCGGGGAGAAGCAGTTCTTC
CASSPTSGEKQFF
>TRBV5-1|TRBJ2-7|.|TRBD2|15
TGCGCCAGCAGCCTCGGGACTAGCGTCTCCTACGAGCAGTACTTC
CASSLGTSVSYEQYF
>TRBV7-8|TRBJ2-4|.|TRBD2|15
TGTGCCAGCAGCTTCTCGAGCGGGAGTTTAGACATTCAGTACTTC
CASSFSSGSLDIQYF
>TRBV29-1|TRBJ2-2|.|.|13
TGCAGCGTGATAGGGGGAAACACCGGGGAGCTGTTTTTT
CSVIGGNTGELFF
>TRBV6-6|TRBJ1-2|.|TRBD1|16
TGTGCCAGCAGTACCGTCGTTGGACAGGGGGTGTTCGGCTACACCTTC
CASSTVVGQGVFGYTF
>TRBV5-1|TRBJ2-3|.|TRBD2|22
TGCGCCAGCAGCTTGGCCGCGTCTTCTTTCCTAGCGGGGGGGCGCGGCACAGATACGCAGTATTTT
CASSLAASSFLAGGRGTDTQYF
>TRBV4-1|TRBJ2-7|once|TRBD1|15
TGCGCCAGCAGCTGGGACAGGGGAAACCCCTACGAGCAGTACTTC
CASSWDRGNPYEQYF
>TRBV7-9|TRBJ2-7|.|TRBD1|14
TGTGCCAGCAGCCCGGGACAGGTCTCCTACGAGCAGTACTTC
CASSPGQVSYEQYF
>TRBV6-6|TRBJ1-6|.|.|14
.
CASSTSTGVSPLHF
>TRBV6-1|TRBJ1-1|.|.|12
TGTGCCAGCACCCTTACTAACACTGAAGCTTTCTTT
CASTLTNTEAFF
>TRBV5-6|TRBJ1-1|.|TRBD1|14
TGTGCCAGCAGCGAGACAGGGGGGAGGGCTGAAGCTTTCTTT
CASSETGGRAEAFF
>TRBV5-1|TRBJ1-2|.|TRBD1|14
TGCGCCAGCAGCTTGGGGGACAGGGGCTTGAGCTACACCTTC
CASSLGDRGLSYTF
>TRBV28|TRBJ1-6|.|TRBD1|15
TGTGCCAGCAGCACCCCTGGGACAGGGGTTTCACCCCTCCACTTT
CASSTPGTGVSPLHF
>TRBV7-8|TRBJ2-7|.|TRBD2|17
TGTGCCAGCAGCCCGGGTCCGGGCGGGGGGAGCTCCTACGAGCAGTACTTC
CASSPGPGGGSSYEQYF
>TRBV2|TRBJ2-4|once|.|15
TGTGCCAGCAGTGAAATGGGAGTAGCCAAAAACATTCAGTACTTC
CASSEMGVAKNIQYF
>TRBV5-1|TRBJ2-5|.|TRBD1|14
TGCGCCAGCAGAACCGGGACAGCCCAAGAGACCCAGTACTTC
CASRTGTAQETQYF
>TRBV13|TRBJ2-4|.|.|15
TGTGCCAGCAGCTTAAGGGATAGCGGCAAAAACATTCAGTACTTC
CASSLRDSGKNIQYF
>TRBV6-1|TRBJ2-2|.|.|14
TGTGCCAGCACCCGGCAAGAGGGGGCCGGGGAGCTGTTTTTT
CASTRQEGAGELFF
>TRBV9|TRBJ2-3|few|.|14
TGTGCCAGCAGCGGTAAGCCCCCGGAGGTTTCGCAGTATTTT
CASSGKPPEVSQYF
>TRBV6-5|TRBJ1-5|once|.|16
TGTGCCAGCAGTTACTCCGCCGGGACATCCAATCAGCCCCAGCATTTT
CASSYSAGTSNQPQHF
>TRBV19|TRBJ1-5|once|.|18
TGTGCCAGTGTTGACCTCAATGGGGGCGGCCGAGGAGATCAGCCCCAGCATTTT
CASVDLNGGGRGDQPQHF
>TRBV6-1|TRBJ1-5|once|.|13
TGTGCCAGCAGTGAGACACAGGGTCAGCCCCAGCATTTT
CASSETQGQPQHF
>TRBV9|TRBJ2-2|once|.|15
TGTGCCAGCAGCGATACAGGATCCTCCACCGGGGAGCTGTTTTTT
CASSDTGSSTGELFF
>TRBV6-5|TRBJ2-2|.|TRBD1|15
TGTGCCAGCAGCCGGACAGGGGGCATTGCCGGGGAGCTGTTTTTT
CASSRTGGIAGELFF
>TRBV19|TRBJ2-5|once|TRBD2|16
TGTGCCAGTAGTATAGGGGCGGGAGGTCCCCAAGAGACCCAGTACTTC
CASSIGAGGPQETQYF
>TRBV5-1|TRBJ2-5|.|.|14
TGCGCCAGCAGCTTGCGCGGCCTCCAAGAGACCCAGTACTTC
CASSLRGLQETQYF
>TRBV5-6|TRBJ1-2|.|TRBD1|15
TGTGCCAGCAGCTTACCACCGGGACAGGGAGGCGGCTACACCTTC
CASSLPPGQGGGYTF
>TRBV27|TRBJ2-5|.|TRBD2|15
TGTGCCAGCAGCCCCCAGCGGGGGTACCAAGAGACCCAGTACTTC
CASSPQRGYQETQYF
>TRBV25-1|TRBJ2-3|.|TRBD2|12
TGTGCCAGCAGATCTAGCGGGGGGTTCCAGTATTTT
CASRSSGGFQYF
>TRBV11-1|TRBJ1-1|once|TRBD1|19
TGTGCCAGCAGGAAGGGCAGGGGGATCCTCACCCCCATGAACACTGAAGCTTTCTTT
CASRKGRGILTPMNTEAFF
>TRBV5-1|TRBJ1-1|.|TRBD1|14
TGCGCCAGCAGCCCCGGGACAGGGGGGACTGAAGCTTTCTTT
CASSPGTGGTEAFF
>TRBV6-6|TRBJ1-2|.|.|15
TGTGCCAGCAGTTACGACTCGTCCTACCCGTATGGCTACACCTTC
CASSYDSSYPYGYTF
>TRBV6-6|TRBJ2-7|.|.|14
TGTGCCAGCAGACACACTAGTCCCCCCTACGAGCAGTACTTC
CASRHTSPPYEQYF
>TRBV6-7|TRBJ1-5|few|TRBD1|14
TGTGCCAGCAGTTCGACAGGGATCCCAAGGCCCCAGCATTTT
CASSSTGIPRPQHF
>TRBV6-5|TRBJ2-1|once|TRBD2|15
TGTGCCAGCAGTTACCAGCGGGGGCTAGCCGGGGAGCAGTTCTTC
CASSYQRGLAGEQFF
>TRBV5-1|TRBJ1-5|.|.|16
TGCGCCAGCAGCTTGGGGGTACCCGGGGGGAGTCAGCCCCAGCATTTT
CASSLGVPGGSQPQHF
>TRBV5-1|TRBJ1-6|.|.|15
TGCGCCAGCAGCTCAACCGGGAGCTCGGCTTCACCCCTCCACTTT
CASSSTGSSASPLHF